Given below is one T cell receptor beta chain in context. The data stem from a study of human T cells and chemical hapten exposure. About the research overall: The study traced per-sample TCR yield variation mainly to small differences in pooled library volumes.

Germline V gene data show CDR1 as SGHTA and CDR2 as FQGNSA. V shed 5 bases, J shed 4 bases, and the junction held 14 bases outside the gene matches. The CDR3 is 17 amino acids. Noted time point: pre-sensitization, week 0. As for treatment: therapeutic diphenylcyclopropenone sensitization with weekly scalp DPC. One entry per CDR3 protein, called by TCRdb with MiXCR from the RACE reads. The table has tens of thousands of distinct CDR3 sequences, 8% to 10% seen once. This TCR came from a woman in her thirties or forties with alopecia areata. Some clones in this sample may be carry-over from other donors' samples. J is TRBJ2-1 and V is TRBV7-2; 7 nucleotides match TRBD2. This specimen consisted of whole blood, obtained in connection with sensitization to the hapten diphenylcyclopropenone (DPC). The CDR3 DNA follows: TGTGCCAGCAGCCCCCGAGGGGCGGGGGAAGGGTACAATGAGCAGTTCTTC. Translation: CASSPRGAGEGYNEQFF.